The 31 T cell receptor beta chains given below trace back to one sample, sequenced in a study of blood T cell repertoires in COVID-19. The protocol was immunoSEQ multiplex PCR, while the TCRdb copy is restricted to in-frame clones and leaves out a portion. Counted here are 100,000 to 150,000 clones, around nine tenths occurring once; the ten biggest clones make up around 2.1%. The specimen was peripheral blood. The origin of the receptors is a woman in her fifties or sixties with acute or convalescent COVID-19.

The CDR3 spells CASSGTTGNGANVLTF. CDR3 nucleotides: TGCGCCAGCAGCGGGACTACAGGGAATGGGGCCAACGTCCTGACTTTC. This chain joins TRBV5-1 and TRBJ2-6; D possibly corresponds to TRBD2 (7 bases). V shed 4 bases and J shed 3 bases, with 14 bases lying between them. This CDR3 is 16 amino acids long. CDR1 SGHRS and CDR2 YFSETQ come from the germline V gene.

V is TRBV7-2 and J is TRBJ1-2; D is ambiguous. Germline V gene sequence: CDR1 SGHTA, CDR2 FQGNSA. V shed 7 bases and J shed 7 bases, with 22 bases lying between them. CDR3 length equals 15 residues. CDR3: CASIPGAPYRFGYTF. In nucleotides, the CDR3 is TGTGCCAGCATCCCCGGTGCGCCGTACCGGTTTGGCTACACCTTC.

V is TRBV18 and J is TRBJ2-3, with D uncertain. The CDR3 totals 14 residues. In germline, CDR1 is KGHSH, CDR2 LQKENI. Trimming took 1 base from V and 2 from J, leaving 7 bases between them. Here the CDR3 reads CASSPQSLTDTQYF. CDR3 nucleotides: TGTGCCAGCTCACCACAGAGCCTCACAGATACGCAGTATTTT.

The rearrangement joins TRBV7-9 to TRBJ1-2, with TRBD1 as a possible D gene (6 bases). V gave up 5 bases and J gave up 7 bases, with 23 bases separating them. Germline V gene data show CDR1 as SEHNR and CDR2 as FQNEAQ (reference sequence). The CDR3 contains 16 residues. The CDR3 DNA reads as TGTGCCAGCAGCCAAGGGACATCTCAACTCCGAGGTGGCTACACCTTC. It specifies CASSQGTSQLRGGYTF.

The chain is built from TRBV18 and TRBJ1-2; 8 nucleotides agree with TRBD1. Germline V lookup: CDR1 KGHSH, CDR2 LQKENI. This CDR3 comprises 11 residues. J lost 11 bases, V lost 5 bases, and 4 bases had no gene match. For the CDR3, the DNA is TGTGCCAGCTCATGGACAGGGAATTACACCTTC. The encoded protein is CASSWTGNYTF.

V usage is TRBV24-1 and J usage is TRBJ2-2; D might be TRBD1 (5 bases). Trimming took off 4 bases at V and 4 bases at J, with 12 bases between the two ends. CDR3 length equals 15 residues. Looked up from germline, CDR1 is KGHDR and CDR2 is SFDVKD. CDR3 amino acids: CATSDPTEPTGELFF. CDR3 bases: TGTGCCACCAGTGACCCGACAGAGCCCACCGGGGAGCTGTTTTTT.

The chain carries TRBV6-5 and TRBJ2-7; no firm D call. V was clipped by 5 bases and J by 4 bases, with 6 bases between them. The CDR3 totals 11 residues. Per the germline V gene, CDR1 is MNHEY and CDR2 is SVGAGI. The DNA of the CDR3 is TGTGCCAGCAGTCCTAAATACGAGCAGTACTTC. Its protein product is CASSPKYEQYF.

The V call is TRBV14, the J call TRBJ2-2; a weak D match, TRBD2 (6 bases). This CDR3 has 13 amino acids. With 4 bases removed from V and 6 bases from J, the gap between germline ends came to 9 bases. Germline CDR1 reads SGHDN; CDR2 reads FVKESK. In DNA, the CDR3 is TGTGCCAGCAGCCGGGGAGGCCCCGGGGAGCTGTTTTTT. It yields the protein CASSRGGPGELFF. The full variable domain, completed using reference TRBV14 and TRBJ2-2, is EAGVTQFPSHSVIEKGQTVTLRCDPISGHDNLYWYRRVMGKEIKFLLHFVKESKQDESGMPNNRFLAERTGGTYSTLKVQPAELEDSGVYFCASSRGGPGELFFGEGSRLTVL.

The genes are TRBV11-3 and TRBJ1-1, with D perhaps TRBD1 (5 bases). Germline V gives CDR1 SGHNT, CDR2 YENEEA. This CDR3 has 14 amino acids. Trimming shortened V by 6 bases and J by 6 bases, and 17 bases separated the two germline ends. The CDR3 DNA follows: TGTGCCAGCAGTCATGCTCAGGGAATAGCTGAAGCTTTCTTT. Translating gives CASSHAQGIAEAFF.

The chain uses TRBV18 and TRBJ2-7; D unclear. V gave up 3 bases and J gave up 4 bases, with 7 bases separating them. Germline V gene data show CDR1 as KGHSH and CDR2 as LQKENI. There are 12 residues in the CDR3. The CDR3 region is CASSPGSYEQYF. The CDR3, as DNA: TGTGCCAGCTCACCCGGGTCTTACGAGCAGTACTTC.

This clone showed up just once. J is TRBJ1-1 and V is TRBV18; D perhaps matches TRBD1 (5 bases). This CDR3 spans 15 amino acids. Germline CDR1 reads KGHSH; CDR2 reads LQKENI. Trimming shortened V by 3 bases and J by 4 bases, and 15 bases separated the two germline ends. The CDR3 bases are TGTGCCAGCTCACCCGCGGGAAGGGGTGGCACTGAAGCTTTCTTT. Amino acids: CASSPAGRGGTEAFF.

The chain employs TRBV18 and TRBJ1-1, with 7 bases identical to TRBD1. CDR1 and CDR2 (germline): KGHSH, LQKENI. With V trimmed by 3 bases and J by 1 base, 8 bases remained unmatched. The CDR3 has 16 amino acids. The CDR3, as DNA: TGTGCCAGCTCACCCCTACCGGGACAGAAGAACACTGAAGCTTTCTTT. Translating gives CASSPLPGQKNTEAFF. Full variable domain (rest looked up from reference TRBV18 and TRBJ1-1): NAGVMQNPRHLVRRRGQEARLRCSPMKGHSHVYWYRQLPEEGLKFMVYLQKENIIDESGMPKERFSAEFPKEGPSILRIQQVVRGDSAAYFCASSPLPGQKNTEAFFGQGTRLTVV.

The chain carries TRBV10-2 and TRBJ1-1; D unclear. There are 13 residues in the CDR3. V was cut by 7 bases and J by 5 bases, with 14 bases left in between. Germline V gene lookup returns CDR1 WSHSY and CDR2 SAAADI. CDR3 sequence reads: CASTAFSETEAFF. The CDR3 DNA follows: TGCGCCAGCACCGCATTTTCGGAGACTGAAGCTTTCTTT.

V and J are TRBV6-1 and TRBJ1-2; 9 positions match TRBD1. The CDR3 has 15 amino acids. The germline gives CDR1 MNHNS, CDR2 SASEGT. With 2 bases clipped from V and 2 bases from J, the junction kept 3 bases outside the gene matches. This chain's CDR3 is CASSEQTGGNYGYTF. The CDR3 DNA follows: TGTGCCAGCAGTGAACAGACAGGGGGGAACTATGGCTACACCTTC.

This clone was counted a single time. The chain links TRBV27 to TRBJ1-5; D perhaps matches TRBD1 (6 bases). The CDR3 totals 11 residues. V shed 8 bases and J shed 15 bases, with 17 bases lying between them. The germline V gene has CDR1 MNHEY and CDR2 SMNVEV (reference sequence). CDR3 in DNA: TGTGCCAGCGAAGGGGGAGATTTGTGGCATTTT. Protein sequence: CASEGGDLWHF.

The J gene is TRBJ2-1, the V gene TRBV3-1 (or the pseudogene TRBV3-2); 9 nucleotides align to TRBD2. CDR1 and CDR2 from the germline V gene are LGHDT and YNNKEL (reference sequence). V shed 4 bases, J shed 4 bases, and the junction held 8 bases outside the gene matches. The CDR3 is 16 residues long. The CDR3 DNA sequence: TGTGCCAGCAGCCCCATAGCGGGAGTAGGTTACAATGAGCAGTTCTTC. Encoded protein: CASSPIAGVGYNEQFF.

J is TRBJ2-1 and V is TRBV30; perhaps TRBD1 as D (5 bases). Per the germline V gene, CDR1 is GTSNPN and CDR2 is SVGIG (reference sequence). Trimming removed 5 bases from V and 3 bases from J, with 14 bases in between. CDR3 length equals 14 residues. The CDR3 nucleotides read TGTGCCTGGGGGGCAGGGAACGTCTACAATGAGCAGTTCTTC. This sequence encodes CAWGAGNVYNEQFF.

The chain links TRBV6-5 to TRBJ1-2; TRBD1 matches 9 bases. Germline CDR1 MNHEY, CDR2 SVGAGI. The CDR3 is 13 amino acids. V was clipped by 6 bases and J by 7 bases; unmatched bases: 6. The CDR3 loop reads CASRTGTGFGYTF. The CDR3, as DNA: TGTGCCAGCAGAACCGGGACAGGGTTTGGCTACACCTTC.

This chain joins TRBV6-6 and TRBJ1-2; 8 positions match TRBD1. From germline, CDR1 is MNHNY and CDR2 SVGAGI (reference sequence). The CDR3 contains 13 residues. V was clipped by 6 bases and J by 3 bases; unmatched bases: 3. CDR3 DNA sequence: TGTGCCAGCAGCCAGGGACAGGACTATGGCTACACCTTC. This sequence encodes CASSQGQDYGYTF.

The chain has TRBV12-5 and TRBJ2-5; tentative D call: TRBD1 (6 bases). This CDR3 region has 13 residues. V was shortened by 7 bases and J by 4 bases, with 13 bases between the two germline ends. CDR1 and CDR2 from the germline V gene are LGHNT and FRNRAP. CDR3 sequence: CASDRDPGETQYF. CDR3 DNA sequence: TGTGCTAGTGACAGGGACCCAGGAGAGACCCAGTACTTC.

This chain joins TRBV30 and TRBJ2-3, with 13 bases lining up with TRBD2. This CDR3 contains 15 residues. V trimming: 4 bases; J trimming: 2 bases; junction bases outside the gene matches: 3. Per germline, CDR1 GTSNPN and CDR2 SVGIG (reference sequence). CDR3 loop: CAWILAGGSTDTQYF. As DNA, the CDR3 is TGTGCCTGGATACTAGCGGGGGGGTCCACAGATACGCAGTATTTT.

The chain combines TRBV19 with TRBJ2-5; 9 nucleotides align to TRBD2. The junction had 12 bases not matched to a gene; V was cut back by 4 bases and J by 9 bases. This CDR3 comprises 15 residues. CDR1 and CDR2 from the germline V gene are LNHDA and SQIVND (reference sequence). CDR3 sequence (DNA): TGTGCCAGTAGTACTCCCGCGGGGGGGGAGATGCCCCAGTACTTC. This encodes CASSTPAGGEMPQYF.

The chain joins TRBV4-1 to TRBJ1-1; maybe TRBD1 (5 bases). Germline CDR1 MGHRA, CDR2 YSYEKL. This CDR3 is built from 14 residues. Deletions cut 0 bases from V and 5 bases from J, with 10 bases between. The CDR3 DNA is TGCGCCAGCAGCCAAGATAAGGAGGGGACTGAAGCTTTCTTT. Translation gives CASSQDKEGTEAFF.

The chain recombines TRBV5-1 with TRBJ2-5; 8 nucleotides align to TRBD1. Germline CDR1 is SGHRS and CDR2 is YFSETQ. This CDR3 is 14 amino acids long. With V trimmed by 7 bases and J by 5 bases, 10 bases remained unmatched. Here the CDR3 reads CASRDGTGSETQYF. The CDR3 region has the DNA TGCGCCAGCCGAGACGGGACAGGATCGGAGACCCAGTACTTC.

The genes are TRBV18 and TRBJ2-3; D may be TRBD2 (5 bases). Between the trimmed V and J ends, which lost 3 bases and 6 bases, there was a span of 13 bases. This CDR3 comprises 14 residues. CDR1 KGHSH and CDR2 LQKENI come from the germline V gene. The CDR3 nucleotides read TGTGCCAGCTCACCTTCTCGGCGCGGGGATACGCAGTATTTT. Protein sequence: CASSPSRRGDTQYF.

Only one count was recorded for this clone. V is TRBV7-2 and J is TRBJ1-2, with no clear D. From germline, CDR1 is SGHTA and CDR2 FQGNSA. Trimming cost V 3 bases and J 8 bases, with 13 bases left between them. The CDR3 is 13 amino acids. The CDR3 loop is CASSFYRSEGYTF. The CDR3 bases are TGTGCCAGCAGCTTTTATCGCTCAGAAGGCTACACCTTC. The full variable domain, rest sourced from reference TRBV7-2 and TRBJ1-2, is GAGVSQSPSNKVTEKGKDVELRCDPISGHTALYWYRQSLGQGLEFLIYFQGNSAPDKSGLPSDRFSAERTGGSVSTLTIQRTQQEDSAVYLCASSFYRSEGYTFGSGTRLTVV.

The chain employs TRBV10-2 and TRBJ2-7; 9 bases fit TRBD2. This CDR3 contains 15 residues. CDR1 and CDR2 (germline): WSHSY, SAAADI. Germline trimming cut 2 bases from V and 2 bases from J; bases unmatched to any gene: 4. CDR3 sequence: CASSERASGTYEQYF. Here the CDR3 DNA reads TGCGCCAGCAGTGAGAGGGCTAGCGGGACCTACGAGCAGTACTTC.

Here the CDR3 DNA reads TGTGCCAGCTCACCACCCCTGGCGGGGGGAAATACGCAGTATTTT. This sequence encodes CASSPPLAGGNTQYF. The chain carries TRBV18 and TRBJ2-3, with TRBD2 matching over 8 bases. The germline V gene encodes CDR1 KGHSH and CDR2 LQKENI. Trimming took 0 bases from V and 7 from J; bases not matched to a gene: 6. This CDR3 spans 15 amino acids.

The chain combines TRBV7-8 with TRBJ1-6; D gene uncertain. This CDR3 is built from 17 residues. V lost 2 bases and J lost 0, with 11 bases in between. CDR1 and CDR2 (germline): SGHVS, FQNEAQ. CDR3 nucleotides: TGTGCCAGCAGCTTAATCTCCTCCAGCTCCTATAATTCACCCCTCCACTTT. Amino acid sequence: CASSLISSSSYNSPLHF.

This chain links TRBV6-1 with TRBJ2-7; 10 bases align to TRBD2. J was trimmed by 2 bases and V by 4 bases; bases with no gene match: 8. The germline CDR1 and CDR2 sequences are MNHNS and SASEGT. The CDR3 contains 16 residues. In DNA form, the CDR3 reads TGTGCCAGCAGTGTGGTTAGCGGGAGGTCCACCTACGAGCAGTACTTC. It is translated as CASSVVSGRSTYEQYF.

The V call is TRBV11-3, the J call TRBJ2-5; 9 bases match TRBD1. CDR1 SGHNT and CDR2 YENEEA come from the germline V gene. The trim removed 5 bases at V and 4 bases at J, leaving 5 bases unmatched. The CDR3 is 14 residues long. The CDR3 here is CASSQQGAGETQYF. CDR3 DNA: TGTGCCAGCAGCCAACAGGGGGCGGGAGAGACCCAGTACTTC.